This TCR beta chain was recorded in a study of PD-1 blockade in classical Hodgkin lymphoma. The CDR3 runs to 15 residues. Germline CDR1 reads SGHRS; CDR2 reads YFSETQ. Following autologous stem cell transplantation, relapse occurred in every patient, and exposure to brentuximab vedotin varied. The protocol was immunoSEQ multiplex PCR, while the TCRdb copy is restricted to in-frame clones and leaves out a portion. The sample lists roughly 96,000 clones, 75% to 90% occurring once. Study-wide results and limits: Possible causes of repertoire differences, disease activity or prior therapy, remain undefined.

On this clone: The antigen remains unidentified. The junction does not match germline at one end; this may be a read error.

The clonotype originates from a human donor with classical Hodgkin lymphoma. The chain carries TRBV5-1 and TRBJ2-7; D is unclear. The specimen was peripheral blood mononuclear cells (PBMCs), collected before the second cycle of nivolumab. The CDR3 DNA reads as TGCGCCAGCAGCTTGAGAACAGTCCACTCCAACGAGCAGTACTTC. Translated, it gives CASSLRTVHSNEQYF. The full variable domain, its missing parts supplied by reference TRBV5-1 and TRBJ2-7, is KAGVTQTPRYLIKTRGQQVTLSCSPISGHRSVSWYQQTPGQGLQFLFEYFSETQRNKGNFPGRFSGRQFSNSRSEMNVSTLELGDSALYLCASSLRTVHSNEQYFGPGTRLTVT.